Listed below are T cell receptor beta chains from one sample, sequenced in a study of blood T cells in healthy people across ages. TCRdb passed the 5' RACE reads through MiXCR, listing each CDR3 protein once. The sample contains about 780,000 distinct CDR3 sequences, around 25% of which appear only once. These data also featured in a second study, about T cells of mothers and their children.

Material: blood. The receptors come from a boy aged 5 to 17 in good health. CDR3s include the opening cysteine and the closing phenylalanine or tryptophan. The D gene is left open where the match is weak. Clone sizes are given selectively: once, few, many, or a class where the clone is expanded.

>-|TRBJ2-3|-|TRBV29-1
CSVESRTGTDTQYF
TGCAGCGTTGAATCCAGAACCGGCACAGATACGCAGTATTTT
>few|TRBJ2-5|TRBD2|TRBV9
CASSVVPAGALGETQYF
TGTGCCAGCAGCGTAGTTCCAGCGGGGGCCCTGGGAGAGACCCAGTACTTC
>-|TRBJ2-3|TRBD2|TRBV7-3
CASSPTPSGSPYF
TGTGCCAGCAGCCCAACTCCTAGCGGGAGTCCGTATTTT
>-|TRBJ2-3|TRBD2|TRBV11-2
CASSLGEGRADTQYF
TGTGCCAGCAGCTTAGGGGAGGGGCGGGCAGATACGCAGTATTTT
>-|TRBJ2-7|-|TRBV3-1
CASSQFGTHVYEQYF
TGTGCCAGCAGCCAATTCGGGACGCACGTCTACGAGCAGTACTTC
>few|TRBJ1-2|TRBD1|TRBV25-1
CASSSGQNIYGYTF
TGTGCCAGCAGCTCGGGACAGAACATCTATGGCTACACCTTC
>-|TRBJ2-3|TRBD1|TRBV14
CASSQDQDRGRTDTQYF
TGTGCCAGCAGCCAAGATCAGGACAGGGGACGCACAGATACGCAGTATTTT
>-|TRBJ1-1|-|TRBV7-9
CASSPPSREYTEAFF
TGTGCCAGCAGCCCCCCGTCCAGGGAATACACTGAAGCTTTCTTT
>-|TRBJ2-1|TRBD1|TRBV20-1
CSAEDRGIYNGQFF
TGCAGTGCTGAGGACAGGGGGATCTACAATGGGCAGTTCTTC
>-|TRBJ2-5|-|TRBV5-1
CASSARQGGTETQYF
TGCGCCAGCAGCGCCCGACAGGGAGGGACAGAGACCCAGTACTTC
>many|TRBJ2-5|-|TRBV7-2
CASSPTREETQYF
TGTGCCAGCAGCCCTACTAGGGAAGAGACCCAGTACTTC
>-|TRBJ2-5|-|TRBV28
CASSLVSMETQYF
TGTGCCAGCAGTTTAGTTAGCATGGAGACCCAGTACTTC
>-|TRBJ2-7|-|TRBV5-1
CASSETGLSGSEQYF
TGCGCCAGCAGTGAGACAGGACTATCTGGAAGCGAGCAGTACTTC
>-|TRBJ2-7|-|TRBV20-1
CSARDQGASGGLLSYEQYF
TGCAGTGCTAGAGATCAGGGGGCGAGCGGGGGCCTACTTTCCTACGAGCAGTACTTC
>-|TRBJ2-1|-|TRBV4-1
CASSDWGEQFF
TGCGCCAGCAGCGATTGGGGGGAGCAGTTCTTC
>few|TRBJ2-7|TRBD2|TRBV2
CASSKPAGGDEQYF
TGTGCCAGCAGTAAGCCAGCGGGGGGGGACGAGCAGTACTTC
>-|TRBJ2-7|-|TRBV5-1
CASSLAWSGGGEQYF
TGCGCCAGCAGCTTGGCTTGGTCTGGAGGGGGCGAGCAGTACTTC
>-|TRBJ2-7|TRBD1|TRBV10-3
CAISERGGTGLAGYEQYF
TGTGCCATCAGTGAGCGTGGAGGGACAGGTTTGGCCGGCTACGAGCAGTACTTC
>few|TRBJ2-2|-|TRBV5-5
CASSLGPGARELFF
TGTGCCAGCAGCTTGGGGCCAGGGGCCAGGGAGCTGTTTTTT
>-|TRBJ2-3|-|TRBV6-6
CASRKDSTDTQYF
TGTGCCAGCAGAAAAGACAGCACAGATACGCAGTATTTT
>few|TRBJ1-2|TRBD1|TRBV6-1
CASSSGQEYGYTF
TGTGCCAGCAGCTCCGGACAGGAATATGGCTACACCTTC
>-|TRBJ2-1|-|TRBV19
CASSIAGASSYNEQFF
TGTGCCAGTAGTATAGCCGGGGCGAGCTCCTACAATGAGCAGTTCTTC
>few|TRBJ2-5|-|TRBV14
CASSQDRNRVEETQYF
TGTGCCAGCAGCCAAGATCGCAACAGGGTCGAGGAGACCCAGTACTTC
>-|TRBJ2-5|-|TRBV5-5
CASSLVFPGNYQETQYF
TGTGCCAGCAGCTTGGTGTTCCCAGGGAATTACCAAGAGACCCAGTACTTC
>few|TRBJ1-5|-|TRBV3-1
CASSQQRQVWYQPQHF
TGTGCCAGCAGCCAACAGCGACAGGTCTGGTATCAGCCCCAGCATTTT
>few|TRBJ2-1|-|TRBV6-1
CASSGRQAGVNEQFF
TGTGCCAGCAGTGGCAGACAGGCAGGAGTCAATGAGCAGTTCTTC
>few|TRBJ2-3|-|TRBV12-3/TRBV12-4
CAGKLTDTQYF
TGTGCCGGCAAACTCACAGATACGCAGTATTTT
>few|TRBJ2-5|-|TRBV10-1
CASSKTGGGTQYF
TGCGCCAGCAGTAAAACAGGGGGGGGGACCCAGTACTTC
>-|TRBJ2-5|TRBD1|TRBV18
CASSLQGSKTQYF
TGTGCCAGCTCACTACAGGGGAGCAAGACCCAGTACTTC
>-|TRBJ1-2|-|TRBV6-5
CASTRGGNYGYTF
TGTGCCAGCACCCGAGGGGGTAACTATGGCTACACCTTC
>many|TRBJ2-2|-|TRBV29-1
CSVLRGGAVRELFF
TGCAGCGTGCTTAGGGGGGGGGCGGTCAGGGAGCTGTTTTTT
>few|TRBJ1-1|-|TRBV15
CATSRGGHSNTEAFF
TGTGCCACCAGCAGAGGTGGACACTCGAACACTGAAGCTTTCTTT
>-|TRBJ1-1|-|TRBV13
CASSLGLKGGEAFF
TGTGCCAGCAGCTTAGGCCTCAAGGGAGGGGAAGCTTTCTTT